The sequence of this T cell receptor beta chain was determined in a study of graft-versus-host responses after intestinal transplantation. As for the study in general: Every transplant recipient was induced with anti-thymocyte globulin, then maintained on tacrolimus and steroids for two to three years.

Trimming left V 8 bases short and J 1 base short, with 8 bases between. CDR1 and CDR2 (germline): MNHNY, SVGAGI (reference sequence). The CDR3 sequence is 13 residues long. Study results and caveats: Levels of circulating GvH clones at their peak were associated with early post-transplant HvG declines.

As regards this clone: Its antigen is not identified.

Data came from immunoSEQ multiplex PCR; TCRdb stores just in-frame clones and leaves some out. The sample lists about 64,000 clones; approximately 90% were seen once. The sequence came from a human donor who was the organ donor for an intestinal transplant. This rearrangement joins TRBV6-6 to TRBJ2-2, with D tentatively TRBD1 (6 bases). Sequences were derived from unstimulated CD8+ T cells sorted from spleen or lymph node cells, sampled before transplant. In DNA, the CDR3 is TGTGCCAGCGTGGGACAGAACACCGGGGAGCTGTTTTTT. It codes for CASVGQNTGELFF.